This T cell receptor (beta chain) was captured in a study of shared clonotypes between healthy human individuals. Naive CD4+ cells were CD45RA-selected; the remaining cells were memory. Sequencing used immunoSEQ multiplex PCR; TCRdb keeps in-frame clones, though not all of them. Of about 2.4 million clones listed, more than 90% are singletons. Study findings and constraints: It was expected that sequencing depth would affect clonotype sharing among donors. Tissues were not sampled, only blood, and their repertoires likely differ.

This CDR3 has 17 amino acids. CDR1 is SGHTA and CDR2 is FQGNSA in the germline V gene. The V gene lost 0 bases and the J gene lost 5 bases, with 19 bases spanning the gap. Concerning this clone itself: Its target is not known.

Specimen: naive CD4+ T cells sorted from blood. Documented subset: CD45RA+ positively selected. This receptor was taken from a man aged 18-30 years in good health. V and J are TRBV7-2 and TRBJ2-5; possible D gene TRBD2, 6 bases. The CDR3 spells CASSLAVGTPRGETQYF. In DNA form, the CDR3 reads TGTGCCAGCAGCTTAGCGGTGGGCACCCCCCGGGGGGAGACCCAGTACTTC.